This T cell receptor beta chain was profiled in a study of blood T cell repertoires in COVID-19. About the study: Nucleic acid was either cDNA or gDNA, and it came from T cells, B-cell-depleted T cells, or PBMCs.

This CDR3 comprises 15 residues. The ends lost 2 bases at V and 8 bases at J; junction bases unmatched: 6. The germline V gene encodes CDR1 SGHRS and CDR2 YFSETQ. Original methodology: Nucleated cell number was recorded as an estimate derived from reference gene primer amplification. Generated by immunoSEQ multiplex PCR, the TCRdb table keeps only in-frame clones and is missing some. The V and J calls and clone size are taken from that table; D and trimming were inferred from the DNA. The table records about 210,000 clones, roughly four fifths of them present only once. This rearrangement joins TRBV5-1 to TRBJ1-4, with 10 bases fitting TRBD1. Sequencing was carried out using peripheral blood. This receptor was taken from a woman between 40 and 55 years old with acute or convalescent COVID-19. This chain's CDR3 is CASSFWTGGPEKLFF. Here the CDR3 DNA reads TGCGCCAGCAGCTTCTGGACAGGGGGGCCAGAAAAACTGTTTTTT.